This TCR beta chain comes out of a study of spatial heterogeneity in lung cancer. In TCRdb, the 5' RACE reads were re-called with MiXCR into one record per CDR3 protein. The sample records about 16,000 distinct CDR3 sequences, 4.5% to 7.5% being singletons. Stated time point: sample taken at primary tumor resection. By proportion, this clonotype is medium-sized. Its target is not known. This beta chain came through as a stray read in a library set up for alpha chains, and its size says little. This CDR3 comprises 14 residues. Trimming left V 3 bases short and J 4 bases short, with 14 bases between. The germline V gene encodes CDR1 GTSNPN and CDR2 SVGIG (reference sequence). General study points: Tumor mutation counts were tracked by expanded intratumoral alpha and beta TCR counts.

Sample: lung tumor tissue, taken at surgery. The sequence was collected from a female donor with early-stage non-small cell lung cancer. The chain joins TRBV30 to TRBJ2-3, with D maybe TRBD2 (5 bases). CDR3 protein: CAWRDSLEADTQYF. Here the CDR3 DNA reads TGTGCCTGGAGGGACTCTTTAGAGGCAGATACGCAGTATTTT. Together with reference TRBV30 and TRBJ2-3, the CDR3 gives the full variable domain: SQTIHQWPATLVQPVGSPLSLECTVEGTSNPNLYWYRQAAGRGLQLLFYSVGIGQISSEVPQNLSASRPQDRQFILSSKKLLLSDSGFYLCAWRDSLEADTQYFGPGTRLTVL.